One and the same sample provided the 27 T cell receptor beta chains below, sequenced in a study of Ad26.COV2.S vaccination and SARS-CoV-2 variants. Described treatment: over 15 received Ad26.COV2.S at low or high dose, single or two shots; 5 received placebo; per-sample allocation not given. Sample collection was performed on day 63 after the first vaccine or placebo injection. Some clones are missing from TCRdb's copy, which holds only in-frame ones; the method was immunoSEQ multiplex PCR. The table records about 460,000 clones, 80% to 90% of them present only once. This specimen consisted of peripheral blood, obtained in a trial of Ad26.COV2.S vaccine versus placebo. The receptors stem from a person aged 18-60 years who received the Ad26.COV2.S COVID-19 vaccine or a placebo.

The chain carries TRBV7-6 and TRBJ1-3; D is uncertain. Germline lookup yields CDR1 SGHVS and CDR2 FNYEAQ. V was trimmed by 5 bases and J by 2 bases, leaving 16 bases between them. The CDR3 contains 16 residues. CDR3 sequence reads: CASSPQTGLAGNTIYF. CDR3 in DNA: TGTGCCAGCAGCCCGCAAACCGGCCTTGCTGGAAACACCATATATTTT.

The J gene is TRBJ1-2, the V gene TRBV7-6; TRBD1 matches at 7 bases. V trimming: 5 bases; J trimming: 3 bases; junction bases outside the gene matches: 12. The CDR3 runs to 16 residues. The germline gives CDR1 SGHVS, CDR2 FNYEAQ. The CDR3 here is CASSQGTTGSHYGYTF. The CDR3 nucleotides read TGTGCCAGCAGCCAGGGGACGACAGGGAGTCACTATGGCTACACCTTC.

The chain links TRBV10-3 to TRBJ2-7; 8 bases agree with TRBD1. CDR1 and CDR2 from the germline V gene are ENHRY and SYGVKD. V trimming: 5 bases; J trimming: 0 bases; junction bases outside the gene matches: 3. The CDR3 covers 14 residues. The CDR3 region has the DNA TGTGCCATCAGTTTAGGACAGGGCTCCTACGAGCAGTACTTC. Translated: CAISLGQGSYEQYF.

The table lists this clone with a count of one. The V call is TRBV6-5, the J call TRBJ2-3, with TRBD2 matching 9 bases. The ends lost 5 bases at V and 9 bases at J; junction bases unmatched: 12. The germline V gene has CDR1 MNHEY and CDR2 SVGAGI. The CDR3 has 15 residues. The CDR3 is CASSRDTSGLGTQYF. The CDR3, as DNA: TGTGCCAGCAGTAGGGACACTAGCGGGTTGGGAACGCAGTATTTT.

The chain is built from TRBV6-5 and TRBJ2-1, with D uncertain. The V and J ends lost 0 bases and 8 bases respectively, with 11 bases between them. This CDR3 has 14 residues. Germline V lookup: CDR1 MNHEY, CDR2 SVGAGI. CDR3 region: CASSYSTAWDEQFF. The CDR3 region has the DNA TGTGCCAGCAGTTACTCGACGGCTTGGGATGAGCAGTTCTTC.

The V call is TRBV4-3, the J call TRBJ2-1; TRBD1 matches at 7 bases. There are 17 residues in the CDR3. Trimming took 3 bases from V and 4 from J; bases not matched to a gene: 12. Germline V gives CDR1 LGHNA, CDR2 YSLEER. The CDR3 DNA reads TGCGCCAGCAGCCATAAACCGGGACAGACGAAATACAATGAGCAGTTCTTC. This sequence encodes CASSHKPGQTKYNEQFF.

V usage is TRBV6-1 and J usage is TRBJ2-1; D may be TRBD1 (5 bases). Germline V gene sequence: CDR1 MNHNS, CDR2 SASEGT. V lost 2 bases and J lost 10, with 12 bases in between. The CDR3 extends over 13 amino acids. CDR3 sequence reads: CASSEWRQLEQFF. The CDR3 DNA reads TGTGCCAGCAGTGAATGGAGACAGCTAGAGCAGTTCTTC.

The chain carries TRBV4-1 and TRBJ2-7; perhaps TRBD1 as D (6 bases). Germline CDR1 is MGHRA and CDR2 is YSYEKL. The CDR3 runs 16 residues. Trimming pared 2 bases from V and 4 bases from J, leaving 18 bases between. CDR3 protein: CASSQIVQGKRYEQYF. The CDR3, as DNA: TGCGCCAGCAGCCAAATCGTCCAGGGGAAACGTTACGAGCAGTACTTC.

This sequence joins TRBV9 and TRBJ1-2; maybe TRBD1 (5 bases). Germline CDR1 reads SGDLS; CDR2 reads YYNGEE. The germline V and J ends were trimmed by 3 bases and 5 bases, with 14 bases remaining between them. The CDR3 length is 14 residues. CDR3 loop: CASSAALQAYGYTF. Written as DNA, the CDR3 is TGTGCCAGCAGCGCCGCCCTACAGGCGTATGGCTACACCTTC.

V gene TRBV30 combines with J gene TRBJ1-2; D may be TRBD1 (5 bases). This CDR3 region has 14 residues. From germline, CDR1 is GTSNPN and CDR2 SVGIG (reference sequence). Trimming cost V 2 bases and J 4 bases, with 14 bases left between them. The CDR3 DNA follows: TGTGCCTGGAGTAATTTGGGGGGTCTCTATGGCTACACCTTC. Amino acids: CAWSNLGGLYGYTF.

The chain carries TRBV6-6 and TRBJ1-5, with D uncertain. The CDR3 contains 15 residues. Germline loops: CDR1 MNHNY, CDR2 SVGAGI (reference sequence). V lost 4 bases, J lost 3 bases, and 13 bases lay in between. The CDR3 DNA sequence: TGTGCCAGCAGTTTAGCGTGGCAGGACAATCAGCCCCAGCATTTT. The encoded protein is CASSLAWQDNQPQHF.

J is TRBJ2-1 and V is TRBV19, with 8 bases aligning to TRBD1. CDR3 length: 12 amino acids. CDR1 is LNHDA and CDR2 is SQIVND in the germline V gene (reference sequence). The J segment lost 9 bases and the V segment lost 6 bases, leaving 4 bases of the junction unmatched. The CDR3 sequence is CASRDREAEQFF. CDR3 sequence (DNA): TGTGCCAGTAGGGACAGGGAGGCTGAGCAGTTCTTC.

The rearrangement uses TRBV9 and TRBJ2-7, with a weak D call TRBD2 (7 bases). The germline gives CDR1 SGDLS, CDR2 YYNGEE. The length of the CDR3 is 14 residues. Trimming took off 4 bases at V and 3 bases at J, with 14 bases between the two ends. The DNA for the CDR3 is TGTGCCAGCAGCAACGGGGGGCAAGGCTACGAGCAGTACTTC. It yields the protein CASSNGGQGYEQYF.

This sequence joins TRBV28 and TRBJ1-1; no reliable D call. Germline V gene lookup returns CDR1 MDHEN and CDR2 SYDVKM. The V end lost 6 bases, the J end lost 0 bases, and 11 bases lay between the germline ends. The CDR3 sequence is 14 residues long. Here the CDR3 DNA reads TGTGCCAGCAGGCCTCGGCTGTTGAACACTGAAGCTTTCTTT. This codes for CASRPRLLNTEAFF.

This chain connects TRBV28 to TRBJ2-1; the match to TRBD2 covers 9 bases. Trimming removed 2 bases from V and 7 bases from J; junction bases left unmatched: 9. CDR3 length: 16 amino acids. Germline CDR1 and CDR2: MDHEN and SYDVKM. CDR3 sequence (DNA): TGTGCCAGCAGTTTAGTCGGTAGCGGGAGTGGTAATGAGCAGTTCTTC. It translates to CASSLVGSGSGNEQFF.

CDR3 sequence (DNA): TGTGCCAGCAGCCCGTCCGGGACAGGCGGCTACGAGCAGTACTTC. Its translation is CASSPSGTGGYEQYF. The chain links TRBV6-5 to TRBJ2-7; 8 bases line up with TRBD1. V trimming: 6 bases; J trimming: 3 bases; junction bases outside the gene matches: 10. The CDR3 runs to 15 residues. Germline V gene data show CDR1 as MNHEY and CDR2 as SVGAGI.

The CDR3 DNA sequence: TGTGCCAGCAGTCTAGTCTCGCGTCAGCCCCAGCATTTT. Translation: CASSLVSRQPQHF. The chain carries TRBV11-2 and TRBJ1-5; no firm D call. The CDR3 is made up of 13 amino acids. Between the trimmed V and J ends, which lost 6 bases and 6 bases, there was a span of 12 bases. CDR1 is SGHAT and CDR2 is FQNNGV in the germline V gene.

This sequence joins TRBV5-1 and TRBJ2-5; D possibly corresponds to TRBD2 (6 bases). The V and J ends lost 4 bases and 3 bases respectively, with 13 bases between them. The CDR3 contains 14 residues. The germline gives CDR1 SGHRS, CDR2 YFSETQ. CDR3: CASSPVGGEETQYF. CDR3 sequence (DNA): TGCGCCAGCAGCCCGGTGGGGGGAGAAGAGACCCAGTACTTC.

The V call is TRBV2, the J call TRBJ2-2; D gene unclear. Germline CDR1 reads SNHLY; CDR2 reads FYNNEI. The V and J ends lost 2 bases and 4 bases respectively, with 8 bases between them. The CDR3 consists of 14 residues. The CDR3 loop reads CASSELDATGELFF. CDR3 nucleotide sequence: TGTGCCAGCAGTGAATTAGACGCCACCGGGGAGCTGTTTTTT. The full variable domain, in which reference TRBV2 and TRBJ2-2 provide the parts outside the CDR3, is EPEVTQTPSHQVTQMGQEVILRCVPISNHLYFYWYRQILGQKVEFLVSFYNNEISEKSEIFDDQFSVERPDGSNFTLKIRSTKLEDSAMYFCASSELDATGELFFGEGSRLTVL.

V gene TRBV5-1 combines with J gene TRBJ2-1; possibly TRBD2 for D (5 bases). Looked up from germline, CDR1 is SGHRS and CDR2 is YFSETQ. Trimming left V 4 bases short and J 8 bases short, with 13 bases between. CDR3 size: 13 residues. CDR3 DNA sequence: TGCGCCAGCAGCGGAAATAGCGTCCATGAGCAGTTCTTC. Its translation is CASSGNSVHEQFF.

This chain connects TRBV3-1 (or the pseudogene TRBV3-2) to TRBJ2-7; D may be TRBD2 (5 bases). In germline, CDR1 is LGHDT, CDR2 YNNKEL (reference sequence). V was shortened by 3 bases and J by 0 bases, with 18 bases between the two germline ends. The CDR3 consists of 17 residues. The CDR3 sequence is CASSQGNFGLVSYEQYF. The CDR3 region has the DNA TGTGCCAGCAGCCAGGGCAATTTCGGACTCGTCTCCTACGAGCAGTACTTC.

This chain links TRBV19 with TRBJ2-3; no clear D. The germline V and J ends were trimmed by 3 bases and 1 base, with 8 bases remaining between them. Germline-derived CDR1 and CDR2 are LNHDA and SQIVND (reference sequence). This CDR3 has 14 residues. CDR3 loop: CASSIGVGTDTQYF. The CDR3 DNA reads TGTGCCAGTAGTATCGGCGTAGGCACAGATACGCAGTATTTT.

The CDR3 bases are TGTGCCACAACCCCCGGGGGGGTCCATGGCTACACCTTC. This sequence encodes CATTPGGVHGYTF. The chain recombines TRBV30 with TRBJ1-2, with D possibly TRBD1 on 5 matching bases. CDR3 length equals 13 residues. The V end was cut by 8 bases, the J end by 6 bases, with 19 bases between. Germline CDR1 is GTSNPN and CDR2 is SVGIG (reference sequence).

V is TRBV6-2 or TRBV6-3 and J is TRBJ1-5; D unresolved. Germline loops: CDR1 MNHEY, CDR2 SVGEGT. Trimming left V 0 bases short and J 7 bases short, with 10 bases between. This CDR3 comprises 14 residues. As DNA, the CDR3 is TGTGCCAGCAGTTACTCGATAGTCGGCCAGCCCCAGCATTTT. Translated: CASSYSIVGQPQHF.

The CDR3 sequence is CASSQVGARGTQYF. CDR3 nucleotide sequence: TGTGCCAGCAGCCAAGTTGGGGCCAGGGGGACCCAGTACTTC. The chain joins TRBV3-1 (or the pseudogene TRBV3-2) to TRBJ2-5; tentatively, D is TRBD1 (6 bases). Germline V gene lookup returns CDR1 LGHDT and CDR2 YNNKEL (reference sequence). Trimming left V 1 base short and J 7 bases short, with 13 bases between. The CDR3 has 14 amino acids.

The rearrangement links TRBV27 to TRBJ2-1, with D possibly matching TRBD1 (6 bases). V lost 4 bases and J lost 0, with 10 bases in between. The length of the CDR3 is 15 residues. Germline V CDR1 and CDR2: MNHEY, SMNVEV (reference sequence). For the CDR3, the DNA is TGTGCCAGCAGTTCGACAGGAGGCTCCTACAATGAGCAGTTCTTC. This translates into CASSSTGGSYNEQFF.

The gene calls are TRBV27 and TRBJ1-2; 7 nucleotides match TRBD1. Germline assignment: CDR1 MNHEY and CDR2 SMNVEV (reference sequence). The CDR3 runs to 12 residues. Unmatched junction bases numbered 2, after V lost 2 bases and J lost 8 bases. CDR3 DNA: TGTGCCAGCAGTTTAACAGGGGCCGGCTACACCTTC. Encoded protein: CASSLTGAGYTF.